The clone carrying this T cell receptor beta chain has just a few counts. The antigen remains undetermined. It was cDNA, reverse transcribed from extracted RNA, that served as the sequencing template. Repertoires were generated with immunoSEQ multiplex PCR, while TCRdb's copy carries only in-frame clones and drops some. The table lists 200,000 or so clones, more than 30% of them singletons. These data belong to a study of CD8+ T cells in alopecia areata. At the level of the study: Treated patients received oral tofacitinib, 5 to 10 mg twice daily. Treated patients' severity was scored by percentage of affected scalp area.

The treatment denotes: oral pan-JAK inhibitor, 5-10 mg twice daily. Peripheral blood, together with lesional scalp punch biopsies, was collected from alopecia areata patients. General study results and limits: More clonal than normal scalp was lesional scalp, particularly alopecia totalis/universalis.

The CDR3 is made up of 14 amino acids. J lost 0 bases, V lost 6 bases, and 3 bases had no gene match. Germline CDR1 and CDR2: MGHDK and SYGVNS. The genes are TRBV25-1 and TRBJ2-7; TRBD2 agrees at 9 bases. The source was CD4+ T cells sorted from blood, collected at approximately week 30, from a patient treated with tofacitinib. This receptor was identified in a human donor with alopecia areata. In nucleotides, the CDR3 is TGTGCCAGCAGCAGAGCGGGGGGCTCCTACGAGCAGTACTTC. Its translation: CASSRAGGSYEQYF.